The next 26 T cell receptor beta chains were all read from a single sample in a study of blood T cell repertoires in COVID-19. The table came from immunoSEQ multiplex PCR; TCRdb's copy has only in-frame clones and leaves some out. The sample lists 98,000 or so clones; more than 75% were seen once. The sample was peripheral blood. The receptors were gathered from a man aged 45 to 65 with acute or convalescent COVID-19.

This chain uses TRBV5-6 with TRBJ2-7, with D perhaps TRBD2 (5 bases). This CDR3 comprises 14 residues. Trimming took off 5 bases at V and 4 bases at J, with 16 bases between the two ends. Germline V CDR1 and CDR2: SGHDT, YYEEEE. The CDR3 here is CASRLRRQSYEQYF. DNA of the CDR3: TGTGCCAGCAGACTCCGGAGGCAGTCTTACGAGCAGTACTTC.

CDR3 in amino acids: CAISTSGSIYEQYF. The CDR3 nucleotides read TGTGCCATCAGCACTAGCGGGAGCATCTACGAGCAGTACTTC. The V gene is TRBV10-3, the J gene TRBJ2-7; 11 nucleotides match TRBD2. The CDR3 runs 14 residues. Germline V CDR1 and CDR2: ENHRY, SYGVKD. Trimming took 6 bases from V and 3 from J; bases not matched to a gene: 4.

This chain joins TRBV5-6 and TRBJ2-3, with a tentative D call TRBD1 (5 bases). The CDR3 contains 14 residues. From germline, CDR1 is SGHDT and CDR2 YYEEEE. Trimming took off 1 base at V and 0 bases at J, with 6 bases between the two ends. In DNA form, the CDR3 reads TGTGCCAGCAGCTTGAGACAGAGCACAGATACGCAGTATTTT. Residues: CASSLRQSTDTQYF.

The chain joins TRBV24-1 to TRBJ2-1; D possibly corresponds to TRBD2 (6 bases). Germline loops: CDR1 KGHDR, CDR2 SFDVKD. Trimming stripped 5 bases from V and 3 bases from J, with 13 bases between. CDR3 length: 15 amino acids. The CDR3 is CATSVSGSIYNEQFF. The CDR3 DNA reads TGTGCCACCAGTGTTAGCGGAAGCATCTACAATGAGCAGTTCTTC.

The rearrangement uses TRBV5-4 and TRBJ2-1, with D possibly being TRBD2 (5 bases). CDR1 SGHNT and CDR2 YYREEE come from the germline V gene (reference sequence). Trimming shortened V by 4 bases and J by 1 base, and 18 bases separated the two germline ends. This CDR3 has 17 amino acids. CDR3: CASSPRPPIASYNEQFF. The CDR3 DNA sequence: TGTGCCAGCAGCCCCCGGCCCCCTATAGCGTCCTACAATGAGCAGTTCTTC.

This chain joins TRBV28 and TRBJ2-1; 9 positions agree with TRBD2. The CDR3 contains 12 residues. The V gene's germline CDR1 is MDHEN and CDR2 SYDVKM. Trimming removed 4 bases from V and 10 bases from J; junction bases left unmatched: 2. CDR3 sequence reads: CASSSGTSEQFF. The CDR3 nucleotides are TGTGCCAGCAGTTCAGGGACTAGCGAGCAGTTCTTC.

This clone occurred a few times. This chain joins TRBV3-1 (or the pseudogene TRBV3-2) and TRBJ2-1; TRBD2 matches at 7 bases. This CDR3 spans 17 amino acids. With V trimmed by 4 bases and J by 5 bases, 14 bases remained unmatched. Germline CDR1 LGHDT, CDR2 YNNKEL (reference sequence). CDR3 region: CASSLLPAAGVHNEQFF. CDR3 sequence (DNA): TGTGCCAGCAGCCTCTTGCCCGCGGCGGGAGTCCACAATGAGCAGTTCTTC.

This chain uses TRBV7-9 with TRBJ1-3; D is perhaps TRBD1 (5 bases). The V end was cut by 4 bases, the J end by 0 bases, with 13 bases between. Germline V lookup: CDR1 SEHNR, CDR2 FQNEAQ (reference sequence). The CDR3 loop spans 16 amino acids. CDR3 in amino acids: CASSSKQARSGNTIYF. CDR3 bases: TGTGCCAGCAGCTCTAAACAGGCTCGCTCTGGAAACACCATATATTTT. The variable domain in full, completed from reference TRBV7-9 and TRBJ1-3, reads DTGVSQNPRHKITKRGQNVTFRCDPISEHNRLYWYRQTLGQGPEFLTYFQNEAQLEKSRLLSDRFSAERPKGSFSTLEIQRTEQGDSAMYLCASSSKQARSGNTIYFGEGSWLTVV.

The gene calls are TRBV5-6 and TRBJ1-5; no firm D call. Looked up from germline, CDR1 is SGHDT and CDR2 is YYEEEE. The V and J ends lost 4 bases and 9 bases respectively, with 11 bases between them. This CDR3 contains 12 residues. The CDR3 spells CASSARAGPQHF. CDR3 DNA sequence: TGTGCCAGCAGCGCAAGAGCGGGGCCCCAGCATTTT.

V gene TRBV10-3 combines with J gene TRBJ1-5, with unresolved D. The CDR3 is made up of 15 amino acids. Trimming shortened V by 0 bases and J by 0 bases, and 6 bases separated the two germline ends. The germline V gene has CDR1 ENHRY and CDR2 SYGVKD. The CDR3: CAISESVVSNQPQHF. The CDR3 DNA reads TGTGCCATCAGTGAGTCAGTAGTTAGCAATCAGCCCCAGCATTTT.

The genes are TRBV28 and TRBJ2-2, with 7 nucleotides matching TRBD1. CDR3 length: 14 residues. The germline CDR1 and CDR2 sequences are MDHEN and SYDVKM. V lost 6 bases and J lost 4; bases outside the gene matches: 5. The CDR3 nucleotides are TGTGCCAGCAGCCCAGACAGGGTCACCGGGGAGCTGTTTTTT. It codes for CASSPDRVTGELFF.

The chain carries TRBV5-1 and TRBJ2-1, with D unclear. Per the germline V gene, CDR1 is SGHRS and CDR2 is YFSETQ. Trimming removed 4 bases at V and 5 bases at J, with 10 bases between. This CDR3 contains 13 residues. This CDR3 reads CASSLVVDNEQFF. CDR3 nucleotide sequence: TGCGCCAGCAGCCTAGTAGTAGACAATGAGCAGTTCTTC.

The V call is TRBV19, the J call TRBJ1-5; 10 bases are a match to TRBD1. V lost 4 bases and J lost 1; bases outside the gene matches: 10. The CDR3 is made up of 18 amino acids. Germline values: CDR1 LNHDA, CDR2 SQIVND (reference sequence). In nucleotides, the CDR3 is TGTGCCAGTAGTAAAAAACAGACAGGGGGCAGCAGCAATCAGCCCCAGCATTTT. It is translated as CASSKKQTGGSSNQPQHF.

This clone showed up just once. The chain is built from TRBV28 and TRBJ2-7, with 11 bases identical to TRBD2. The CDR3 is made up of 18 amino acids. Germline V CDR1 and CDR2: MDHEN, SYDVKM. The V segment lost 3 bases and the J segment 0 bases; nucleotides outside the gene matches: 10. The CDR3 bases are TGTGCCAGCAGTTTGGCCCTCGGACTAGCGGGTAGCTCCTACGAGCAGTACTTC. It yields the protein CASSLALGLAGSSYEQYF.

The J gene is TRBJ2-2, the V gene TRBV5-1; TRBD2 aligns across 7 bases. Germline CDR1 and CDR2: SGHRS and YFSETQ. The V and J ends lost 1 base and 4 bases, in that order; junction bases with no gene match: 4. The CDR3 runs 15 residues. CDR3 coding DNA: TGCGCCAGCAGCTTGAGCGGGGCGGGCACCGGGGAGCTGTTTTTT. Protein sequence: CASSLSGAGTGELFF.

This chain joins TRBV13 and TRBJ2-1; 8 bases are shared with TRBD2. This CDR3 contains 15 residues. V was pared by 2 bases and J by 4 bases, with 4 bases of the junction left unmatched. CDR1 is PRHDT and CDR2 is FYEKMQ in the germline V gene (reference sequence). CDR3 in DNA: TGTGCCAGCAGCTTAATACTAGCGGAATACAATGAGCAGTTCTTC. Protein: CASSLILAEYNEQFF.

The V call is TRBV30, the J call TRBJ2-1; D ambiguous. CDR3 length: 14 amino acids. Germline V gene lookup returns CDR1 GTSNPN and CDR2 SVGIG (reference sequence). Trimming removed 4 bases at V and 0 bases at J, with 10 bases between. CDR3 in amino acids: CAWNRAFSYNEQFF. The CDR3 coding sequence is TGTGCCTGGAATCGAGCGTTCTCCTACAATGAGCAGTTCTTC.

The V and J genes are TRBV19 and TRBJ2-2; D may be TRBD2 (7 bases). This CDR3 is built from 15 residues. Germline lookup yields CDR1 LNHDA and CDR2 SQIVND (reference sequence). V lost 7 bases to trimming and J lost 5 bases, with 17 bases between them. Here the CDR3 DNA reads TGTGCCAGTATGGAGGGGGAGGGGTGGACCGGGGAGCTGTTTTTT. This codes for CASMEGEGWTGELFF.

This rearrangement joins TRBV6-5 to TRBJ2-3, with D hard to call. V gave up 4 bases and J gave up 1 base, with 12 bases separating them. This CDR3 contains 15 residues. Germline lookup yields CDR1 MNHEY and CDR2 SVGAGI. CDR3 residues: CASSSREVRTDTQYF. CDR3 DNA sequence: TGTGCCAGCAGTTCCAGAGAGGTTCGCACAGATACGCAGTATTTT.

This clone came up a few times. The chain is built from TRBV4-2 and TRBJ2-1, with 9 bases matching TRBD2. Germline V gives CDR1 LGHNA, CDR2 YNFKEQ. The junction had 15 bases not matched to a gene; V was cut back by 0 bases and J by 12 bases. The CDR3 runs 17 residues. CDR3 loop: CASSQEYEREALHRQFF. In nucleotides, the CDR3 is TGTGCCAGCAGCCAAGAGTACGAGCGGGAGGCACTACATAGGCAGTTCTTC.

The J gene is TRBJ2-5, the V gene TRBV3-1 (or the pseudogene TRBV3-2); TRBD1 aligns across 12 bases. The germline V gene encodes CDR1 LGHDT and CDR2 YNNKEL (reference sequence). The CDR3 sequence is 15 residues long. V lost 4 bases and J lost 7; bases outside the gene matches: 7. CDR3 amino acids: CASSPDRDRGPTQYF. The CDR3 DNA follows: TGTGCCAGCAGCCCGGACCGGGACAGGGGGCCGACCCAGTACTTC.

The chain links TRBV21-1 to TRBJ1-1. TRBV21-1 is a listed pseudogene. The CDR3 runs to 15 residues. CDR3: CASSKDAEGATEAFF. CDR3 sequence (DNA): TGTGCCAGCAGCAAAGACGCGGAAGGAGCAACTGAAGCTTTCTTT.

This clone was recorded once. This chain links TRBV13 with TRBJ1-1, with 10 bases identical to TRBD1. This CDR3 has 15 residues. The ends lost 5 bases at V and 6 bases at J; junction bases unmatched: 9. Germline CDR1 and CDR2: PRHDT and FYEKMQ (reference sequence). The CDR3 bases are TGTGCCAGCAGCATCCGGGACAGGGGAAGTCCTGAAGCTTTCTTT. This gives the protein CASSIRDRGSPEAFF.

In its sample, this clone was seen a few times. This chain connects TRBV7-6 to TRBJ2-2, with 9 bases that match TRBD2. Germline CDR1 is SGHVS and CDR2 is FNYEAQ. Unmatched junction bases numbered 12, after V lost 1 base and J lost 6 bases. This CDR3 is 18 amino acids long. CDR3 residues: CASSLVIPSSGSSGELFF. The CDR3 nucleotides are TGTGCCAGCAGCTTAGTAATTCCGAGTAGCGGGAGCTCCGGGGAGCTGTTTTTT.

The chain carries TRBV7-2 and TRBJ2-1, with 10 bases fitting TRBD2. This CDR3 region has 17 residues. Germline CDR1 is SGHTA and CDR2 is FQGNSA. After removal of 4 bases from V and 8 bases from J, the junction contained 14 bases not matched to a gene. DNA for the CDR3: TGTGCCAGCAGCTATTCCCGAGGGCTAGCGGGAGCGGATGAGCAGTTCTTC. Protein sequence: CASSYSRGLAGADEQFF.

This clone occurred once. The chain's CDR3 is CASSTGTGANVLTF. The CDR3 coding sequence is TGTGCCAGTTCTACAGGGACTGGGGCCAACGTCCTGACTTTC. The gene calls are TRBV19 and TRBJ2-6; maybe TRBD1 (6 bases). Germline V gene lookup returns CDR1 LNHDA and CDR2 SQIVND (reference sequence). Trimming removed 8 bases from V and 2 bases from J, with 10 bases in between. The CDR3 runs to 14 residues.